The rows below give T cell receptor beta chains drawn from one sample of a study of blood T cell repertoires in COVID-19. Some clones are missing from TCRdb's copy, which holds only in-frame ones; the method was immunoSEQ multiplex PCR. The table has more than 200,000 clones, about 88% seen once; the top ten hold roughly 2.5%. Sequencing was carried out using peripheral blood. These receptors were taken from a woman aged 55-70 years with acute or convalescent COVID-19. Both conserved end residues are part of each CDR3. D genes are given only for firm matches. Rows may omit the clone size; those that give it use once, few, many or a size class.

v_call d_call clone_size cdr3_aa
TRBV5-8 . . CASRRFMVVIVNTEAFF
TRBV27 . . CASTFRVPGELFF
TRBV21-1 . . CASRGSGRTCSGANVLTF
TRBV2 . once CASSSRGFSNQPQHF
TRBV11-3 . . CASSRLAGVQYF
TRBV7-2 TRBD1 . CASSLGRPRTGAYEQYF
TRBV19 TRBD1 . CASLSPGTANEKLFF
TRBV11-2 TRBD2 . CASSASGGGTQYF
TRBV7-8 TRBD1 . CASSVVQGLYGYTF
TRBV15 . . CATSRDGPGVIADTQYF
TRBV5-1 . few CASSLGPGALGYGYTF
TRBV10-3 . . CAIGGTGNSYEQYF
TRBV7-2 TRBD1 . CASSSRTGYGYTF
TRBV19 . . CASSMGANVLTF
TRBV4-1 TRBD2 . CASSQLVLAVNPKETQYF
TRBV15 . . CATSRDLRVQETQYF
TRBV28 TRBD2 . CASSLPGLAVNEQFF
TRBV14 . . CASSQGQDTYEQYF
TRBV4-3 . once CASSQVWGLPYGYTF
TRBV6-2/TRBV6-3 . . CASSESGVGDSYNEQFF
TRBV27 . . CASSLDKWETQYF
TRBV12-5 . few CASGLVHNTIYF
TRBV7-8 . . CASSPRDIGGNEQFF
TRBV16 TRBD1 . CASSQFRGQGADGYTF
TRBV6-6 TRBD1 . CASSFRTGDTEAFF
TRBV24-1 . . CATAVEGTDTQYF
TRBV5-5 TRBD1 few CASSSGTGGYGYTF
TRBV11-3 TRBD1 . CASSSLGGTGIHEQYF
TRBV30 . . CAWDRSNQPQHF